The 23 T cell receptor beta chains below come from one sample, sequenced in a study of T cell clones after liver transplantation. Generated by immunoSEQ multiplex PCR, the TCRdb table keeps only in-frame clones and is missing some. The table has roughly 97,000 clones, roughly 80% seen once. This specimen was CD4+ T cells from blood, taken before liver transplant. The receptors shown here come from a human donor who received a liver transplant.

This clone was counted a few times. The chain carries TRBV7-3 and TRBJ1-6, with TRBD1 matching 10 bases. Per the germline V gene, CDR1 is SGHTA and CDR2 is FQGTGA. This CDR3 spans 15 amino acids. Trimming took 5 bases from V and 8 from J; bases not matched to a gene: 6. The CDR3 DNA is TGTGCCAGCAGCAGGAGGGACAGGGGTTATTCACCCCTCCACTTT. It specifies CASSRRDRGYSPLHF.

V is TRBV6-1 and J is TRBJ1-3; no firm D call. There are 15 residues in the CDR3. Germline loops: CDR1 MNHNS, CDR2 SASEGT. V was trimmed by 6 bases and J by 2 bases, leaving 14 bases between them. The CDR3 nucleotides are TGTGCCAGCAGCCTAATTGGAACAGCTGGAAACACCATATATTTT. It is translated as CASSLIGTAGNTIYF.

This chain connects TRBV15 to TRBJ1-6; D remains unclear. This CDR3 is built from 14 residues. The germline V gene has CDR1 LNHNV and CDR2 YYDKDF (reference sequence). Trimming stripped 3 bases from V and 8 bases from J, with 11 bases between. The CDR3 spells CATSRPGGYSPLHF. The DNA of the CDR3 is TGTGCCACCAGCAGGCCAGGAGGTTATTCACCCCTCCACTTT.

CDR3 nucleotide sequence: TGTGCCAGCAGTCGTGGTACCGGGACAGGGGTCGAGCAGTACTTC. Translation: CASSRGTGTGVEQYF. The chain uses TRBV7-2 and TRBJ2-7; 10 nucleotides line up with TRBD1. With V trimmed by 6 bases and J by 6 bases, 11 bases remained unmatched. The length of the CDR3 is 15 residues. Germline V gene lookup returns CDR1 SGHTA and CDR2 FQGNSA.

This chain joins TRBV29-1 and TRBJ1-2; TRBD1 matches 8 bases. V lost 5 bases, J lost 0 bases, and 5 bases stayed unmatched. The CDR3 totals 14 residues. CDR1 and CDR2 from the germline V gene are SQVTM and ANQGSEA. The CDR3 DNA reads TGCAGCGTTACAGAACAGGGGGCTAACTATGGCTACACCTTC. Encoded protein: CSVTEQGANYGYTF.

The V call is TRBV5-1, the J call TRBJ1-3; 7 bases fit TRBD1. The V gene end was trimmed by 3 bases and the J gene end by 1 base; junction bases not matched to a gene: 1. The CDR3 totals 14 residues. Germline V gives CDR1 SGHRS, CDR2 YFSETQ. The CDR3 DNA reads TGCGCCAGCAGCTCGACAGGGTCTGGAAACACCATATATTTT. This translates into CASSSTGSGNTIYF.

This clone has only a few counts. The chain links TRBV10-3 to TRBJ2-1; 15 nucleotides agree with TRBD2. The CDR3 sequence is 13 residues long. V was pared by 6 bases and J by 13 bases, with 4 bases of the junction left unmatched. Germline V gives CDR1 ENHRY, CDR2 SYGVKD. This chain's CDR3 is CAIRGTSGGFQFF. Here the CDR3 DNA reads TGTGCCATCAGAGGGACTAGCGGGGGGTTTCAGTTCTTC.

The genes are TRBV28 and TRBJ2-2; TRBD2 matches at 10 bases. Germline loops: CDR1 MDHEN, CDR2 SYDVKM. This CDR3 has 17 amino acids. J lost 4 bases, V lost 6 bases, and 11 bases had no gene match. CDR3: CASSPLALAGATGELFF. CDR3 in DNA: TGTGCCAGCAGCCCCCTAGCCCTAGCGGGAGCCACCGGGGAGCTGTTTTTT.

This sequence joins TRBV28 and TRBJ2-7; 9 bases fit TRBD1. With 4 bases clipped from V and 4 bases from J, the junction kept 11 bases outside the gene matches. Germline loops: CDR1 MDHEN, CDR2 SYDVKM. CDR3 length: 16 amino acids. The chain's CDR3 is CASSSLQGQGVYEQYF. The CDR3 DNA sequence: TGTGCCAGCAGTTCTCTCCAGGGACAGGGTGTTTACGAGCAGTACTTC.

V and J are TRBV10-3 and TRBJ2-1; 12 positions match TRBD2. J lost 9 bases, V lost 0 bases, and 9 bases had no gene match. Per the germline V gene, CDR1 is ENHRY and CDR2 is SYGVKD. This CDR3 has 17 residues. CDR3 nucleotides: TGTGCCATCAGTGAGTCCTTGACTAGCGGGAGACTTCCTGAGCAGTTCTTC. The encoded protein is CAISESLTSGRLPEQFF.

The V and J genes are TRBV5-1 and TRBJ1-1; D is undetermined. The germline V and J ends were trimmed by 1 base and 1 base, with 5 bases remaining between them. The CDR3 is 13 residues long. Germline V gene data show CDR1 as SGHRS and CDR2 as YFSETQ. DNA for the CDR3: TGCGCCAGCAGCTTGCGACAGAACACTGAAGCTTTCTTT. Protein product: CASSLRQNTEAFF.

The chain joins TRBV7-8 to TRBJ2-2, with 9 bases fitting TRBD2. V shed 5 bases and J 2 bases; nucleotides not matched to a gene: 6. CDR3 length equals 16 residues. Germline V gene lookup returns CDR1 SGHVS and CDR2 FQNEAQ. This CDR3 reads CASSLSGGLNTGELFF. The DNA for the CDR3 is TGTGCCAGCAGCCTTAGCGGGGGACTTAACACCGGGGAGCTGTTTTTT.

This clone appeared a single time. J is TRBJ2-7 and V is TRBV14; 8 bases agree with TRBD2. The V gene end was trimmed by 4 bases and the J gene end by 2 bases; junction bases not matched to a gene: 10. From germline, CDR1 is SGHDN and CDR2 FVKESK. The length of the CDR3 is 16 residues. For the CDR3, the DNA is TGTGCCAGCAGCCCGCGGGGGGCTCTAGGAACCTACGAGCAGTACTTC. It translates to CASSPRGALGTYEQYF.

This clone was detected only once. The chain joins TRBV27 to TRBJ1-1; 10 nucleotides align to TRBD1. The germline gives CDR1 MNHEY, CDR2 SMNVEV (reference sequence). Germline trimming cut 5 bases from V and 1 base from J; bases unmatched to any gene: 4. The CDR3 length is 15 residues. CDR3 nucleotides: TGTGCCAGCAGTCCCCGGGACAGGGGGAACACTGAAGCTTTCTTT. Translated: CASSPRDRGNTEAFF.

The V gene is TRBV7-3, the J gene TRBJ1-6; 12 bases align to TRBD1. V dropped 2 bases and J dropped 0; count of bases not matched to a gene: 8. In germline, CDR1 is SGHTA, CDR2 FQGTGA. The CDR3 consists of 20 residues. In DNA, the CDR3 is TGTGCCAGCAGCTTAGTGGGGACAGGGGGCCTCAGCTCCTATAATTCACCCCTCCACTTT. It specifies CASSLVGTGGLSSYNSPLHF.

The gene calls are TRBV5-1 and TRBJ2-1; perhaps TRBD2 as D (5 bases). The germline V gene encodes CDR1 SGHRS and CDR2 YFSETQ. Trimming took 0 bases from V and 4 from J, leaving 11 bases between them. CDR3 size: 15 residues. Here the CDR3 DNA reads TGCGCCAGCAGCTTGGAGGCTACGGGGTACAATGAGCAGTTCTTC. Encoded protein: CASSLEATGYNEQFF.

This clone has just a few counts. The rearrangement links TRBV29-1 to TRBJ2-5, with D possibly being TRBD2 (7 bases). The CDR3 is 13 residues long. V was shortened by 4 bases and J by 4 bases, with 13 bases between the two germline ends. The V gene's germline CDR1 is SQVTM and CDR2 ANQGSEA. The CDR3 DNA sequence: TGCAGCGTTGGCCAGGGGAGGGGAGAGACCCAGTACTTC. Amino acids: CSVGQGRGETQYF.

J is TRBJ1-1 and V is TRBV2, with TRBD1 matching over 8 bases. The V segment lost 5 bases and the J segment 3 bases; nucleotides outside the gene matches: 8. The V gene's germline CDR1 is SNHLY and CDR2 FYNNEI. This CDR3 comprises 15 residues. The CDR3 loop is CASSPKTTGDTEAFF. The CDR3 DNA reads TGTGCCAGCAGTCCGAAAACGACAGGGGACACTGAAGCTTTCTTT. Complete variable domain (other parts from reference TRBV2 and TRBJ1-1): EPEVTQTPSHQVTQMGQEVILRCVPISNHLYFYWYRQILGQKVEFLVSFYNNEISEKSEIFDDQFSVERPDGSNFTLKIRSTKLEDSAMYFCASSPKTTGDTEAFFGQGTRLTVV.

The V and J genes are TRBV5-6 and TRBJ1-5; D remains ambiguous. Germline assignment: CDR1 SGHDT and CDR2 YYEEEE. The CDR3 covers 17 residues. With 0 bases removed from V and 2 bases from J, the gap between germline ends came to 15 bases. CDR3 DNA sequence: TGTGCCAGCAGCTTGGGGGATCCGACGCTGGGCAATCAGCCCCAGCATTTT. Its translation is CASSLGDPTLGNQPQHF.

This chain uses TRBV7-3 with TRBJ2-2; tentative D call: TRBD2 (6 bases). CDR1 is SGHTA, CDR2 FQGTGA, per germline. There are 14 residues in the CDR3. The V end lost 6 bases, the J end lost 2 bases, and 10 bases lay between the germline ends. The CDR3: CASSWDFNTGELFF. The CDR3 DNA follows: TGTGCCAGCAGTTGGGACTTTAACACCGGGGAGCTGTTTTTT.

The chain uses TRBV18 and TRBJ2-7; D is possibly TRBD2 (5 bases). Deletions cut 6 bases from V and 6 bases from J, with 12 bases between. Germline assignment: CDR1 KGHSH and CDR2 LQKENI. CDR3 size: 12 residues. This CDR3 is CASSPTGSEQYF. The CDR3, as DNA: TGTGCCAGCTCCCCTACGGGGAGCGAGCAGTACTTC. Using reference TRBV18 and TRBJ2-7 for the parts outside the CDR3, the full variable domain is NAGVMQNPRHLVRRRGQEARLRCSPMKGHSHVYWYRQLPEEGLKFMVYLQKENIIDESGMPKERFSAEFPKEGPSILRIQQVVRGDSAAYFCASSPTGSEQYFGPGTRLTVT.

The CDR3 DNA reads TGTGCCAGCAGTTTAGTGGGAGGGCTCGGCGGGGAGCAGTTCTTC. It encodes CASSLVGGLGGEQFF. The chain is built from TRBV28 and TRBJ2-1; 7 nucleotides agree with TRBD2. The CDR3 has 15 residues. Germline CDR1 reads MDHEN; CDR2 reads SYDVKM. V was pared by 2 bases and J by 10 bases, with 11 bases of the junction left unmatched.

The gene calls are TRBV14 and TRBJ1-4; D is unresolved. There are 16 residues in the CDR3. The V gene's germline CDR1 is SGHDN and CDR2 FVKESK. Trimming removed 0 bases from V and 5 bases from J, with 13 bases in between. CDR3 coding DNA: TGTGCCAGCAGCCAAGATTCAGCAGTCTCCAATGAAAAACTGTTTTTT. Translated: CASSQDSAVSNEKLFF.